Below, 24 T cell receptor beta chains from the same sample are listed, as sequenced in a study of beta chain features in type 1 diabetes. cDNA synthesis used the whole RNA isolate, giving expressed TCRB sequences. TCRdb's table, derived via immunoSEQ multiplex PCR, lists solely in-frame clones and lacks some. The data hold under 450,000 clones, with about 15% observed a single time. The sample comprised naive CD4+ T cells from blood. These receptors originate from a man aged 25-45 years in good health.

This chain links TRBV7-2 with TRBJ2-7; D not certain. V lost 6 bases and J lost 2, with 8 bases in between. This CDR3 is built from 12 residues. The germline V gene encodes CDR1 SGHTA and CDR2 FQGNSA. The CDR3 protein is CASSLTPYEQYF. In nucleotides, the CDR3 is TGTGCCAGCAGTCTTACCCCCTACGAGCAGTACTTC.

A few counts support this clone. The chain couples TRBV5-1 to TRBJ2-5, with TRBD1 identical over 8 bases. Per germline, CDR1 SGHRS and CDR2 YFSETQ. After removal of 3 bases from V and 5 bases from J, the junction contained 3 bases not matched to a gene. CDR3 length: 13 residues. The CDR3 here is CASSSQGGETQYF. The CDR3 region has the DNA TGCGCCAGCAGCTCACAGGGGGGCGAGACCCAGTACTTC. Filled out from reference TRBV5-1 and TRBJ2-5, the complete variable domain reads KAGVTQTPRYLIKTRGQQVTLSCSPISGHRSVSWYQQTPGQGLQFLFEYFSETQRNKGNFPGRFSGRQFSNSRSEMNVSTLELGDSALYLCASSSQGGETQYFGPGTRLLVL.

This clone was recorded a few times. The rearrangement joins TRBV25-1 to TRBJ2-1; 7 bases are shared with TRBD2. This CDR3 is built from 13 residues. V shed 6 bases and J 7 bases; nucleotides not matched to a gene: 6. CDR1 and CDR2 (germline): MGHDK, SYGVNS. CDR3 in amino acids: CASRKHSGNEQFF. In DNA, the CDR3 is TGTGCCAGCAGGAAACATAGCGGGAATGAGCAGTTCTTC.

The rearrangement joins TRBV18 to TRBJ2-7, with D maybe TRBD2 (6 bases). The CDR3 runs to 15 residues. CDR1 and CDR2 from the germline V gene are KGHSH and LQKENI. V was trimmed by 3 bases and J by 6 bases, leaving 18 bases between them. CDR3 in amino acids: CASSPRDLAVSEQYF. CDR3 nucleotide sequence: TGTGCCAGCTCACCGAGGGACTTGGCGGTTTCCGAGCAGTACTTC. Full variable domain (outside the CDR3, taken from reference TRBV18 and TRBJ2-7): NAGVMQNPRHLVRRRGQEARLRCSPMKGHSHVYWYRQLPEEGLKFMVYLQKENIIDESGMPKERFSAEFPKEGPSILRIQQVVRGDSAAYFCASSPRDLAVSEQYFGPGTRLTVT.

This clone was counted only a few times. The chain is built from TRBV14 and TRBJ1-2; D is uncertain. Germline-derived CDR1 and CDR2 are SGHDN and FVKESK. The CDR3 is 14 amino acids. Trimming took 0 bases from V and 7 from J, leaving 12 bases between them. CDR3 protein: CASSQDRRSLGYTF. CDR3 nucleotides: TGTGCCAGCAGCCAAGATCGAAGATCACTTGGCTACACCTTC.

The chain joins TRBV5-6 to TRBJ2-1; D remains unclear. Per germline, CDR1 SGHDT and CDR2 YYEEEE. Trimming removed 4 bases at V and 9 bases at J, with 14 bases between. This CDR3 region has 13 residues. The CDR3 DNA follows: TGTGCCAGCAGCCCCGGGTGGGCCCGTGAGCAGTTCTTC. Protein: CASSPGWAREQFF.

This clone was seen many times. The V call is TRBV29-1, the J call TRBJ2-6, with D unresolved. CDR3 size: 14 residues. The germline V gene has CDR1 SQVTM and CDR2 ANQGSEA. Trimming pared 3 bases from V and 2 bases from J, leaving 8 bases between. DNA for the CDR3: TGCAGCGTTGACCGGCTCGCTGGGGCCAACGTCCTGACTTTC. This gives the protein CSVDRLAGANVLTF.

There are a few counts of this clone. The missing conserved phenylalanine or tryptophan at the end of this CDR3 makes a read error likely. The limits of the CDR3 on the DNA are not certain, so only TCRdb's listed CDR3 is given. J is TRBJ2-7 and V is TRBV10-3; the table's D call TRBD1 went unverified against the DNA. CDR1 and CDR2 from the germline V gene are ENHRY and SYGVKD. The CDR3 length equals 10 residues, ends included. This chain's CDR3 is CAAHRMTKLN.

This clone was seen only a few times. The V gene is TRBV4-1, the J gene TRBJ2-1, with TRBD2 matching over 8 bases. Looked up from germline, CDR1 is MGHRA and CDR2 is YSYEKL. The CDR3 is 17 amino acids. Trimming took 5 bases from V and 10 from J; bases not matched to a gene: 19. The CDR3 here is CASSSGGRAGVLREQFF. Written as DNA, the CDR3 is TGCGCCAGCAGCAGCGGTGGTAGAGCGGGAGTCCTTCGGGAGCAGTTCTTC.

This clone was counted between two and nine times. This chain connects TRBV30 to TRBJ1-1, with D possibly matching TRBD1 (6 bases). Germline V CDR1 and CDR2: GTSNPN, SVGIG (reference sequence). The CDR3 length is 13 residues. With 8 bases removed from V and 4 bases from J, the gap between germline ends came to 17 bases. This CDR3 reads CATDRGTGTEAFF. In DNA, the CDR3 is TGTGCCACGGATAGGGGGACGGGCACTGAAGCTTTCTTT.

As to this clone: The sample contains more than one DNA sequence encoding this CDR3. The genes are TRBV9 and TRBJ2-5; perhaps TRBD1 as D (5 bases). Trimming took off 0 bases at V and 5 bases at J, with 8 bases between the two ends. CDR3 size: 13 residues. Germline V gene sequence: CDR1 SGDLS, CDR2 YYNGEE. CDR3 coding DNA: TGTGCCAGCAGCGTAGCCCCAGGGGAGACCCAGTACTTC. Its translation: CASSVAPGETQYF.

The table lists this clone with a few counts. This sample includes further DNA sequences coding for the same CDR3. The CDR3 DNA is TGTGCCAGCAGCCCTCTGCCACGGGGGGACGGGGCCAACGTCCTGACTTTC. This translates into CASSPLPRGDGANVLTF. The chain employs TRBV9 and TRBJ2-6, with 7 positions matching TRBD2. Germline V gene data show CDR1 as SGDLS and CDR2 as YYNGEE. The CDR3 extends over 17 amino acids. V gave up 4 bases and J gave up 4 bases; unmatched junction bases: 11.

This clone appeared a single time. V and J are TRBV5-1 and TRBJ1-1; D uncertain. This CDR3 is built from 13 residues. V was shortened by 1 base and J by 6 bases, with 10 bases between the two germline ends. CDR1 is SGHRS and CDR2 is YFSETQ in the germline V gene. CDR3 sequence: CASSLSGPAEAFF. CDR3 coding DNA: TGCGCCAGCAGCTTGAGCGGGCCCGCTGAAGCTTTCTTT.

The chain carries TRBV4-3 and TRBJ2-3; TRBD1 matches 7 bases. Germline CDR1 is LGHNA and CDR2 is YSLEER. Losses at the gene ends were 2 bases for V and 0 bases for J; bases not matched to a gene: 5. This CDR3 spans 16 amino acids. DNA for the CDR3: TGCGCCAGCAGCCAACAACCGGGACAGAGCACAGATACGCAGTATTTT. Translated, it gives CASSQQPGQSTDTQYF.

Written as DNA, the CDR3 is TGTGCCAGCAGCTACACCGGGACTAGCGGGAGTCTAGATACGCAGTATTTT. Protein: CASSYTGTSGSLDTQYF. The V gene is TRBV7-2, the J gene TRBJ2-3, with 14 positions matching TRBD2. V lost 4 bases to trimming and J lost 5 bases; unmatched junction nucleotides: 8. CDR1 is SGHTA and CDR2 is FQGNSA in the germline V gene. CDR3 length: 17 amino acids.

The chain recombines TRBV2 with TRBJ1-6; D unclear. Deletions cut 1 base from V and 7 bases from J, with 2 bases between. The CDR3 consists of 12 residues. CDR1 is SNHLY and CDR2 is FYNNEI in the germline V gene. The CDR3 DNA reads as TGTGCCAGCAGTGAAGTAAATTCACCCCTCCACTTT. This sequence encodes CASSEVNSPLHF. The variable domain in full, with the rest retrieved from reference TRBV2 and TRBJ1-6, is EPEVTQTPSHQVTQMGQEVILRCVPISNHLYFYWYRQILGQKVEFLVSFYNNEISEKSEIFDDQFSVERPDGSNFTLKIRSTKLEDSAMYFCASSEVNSPLHFGNGTRLTVT.

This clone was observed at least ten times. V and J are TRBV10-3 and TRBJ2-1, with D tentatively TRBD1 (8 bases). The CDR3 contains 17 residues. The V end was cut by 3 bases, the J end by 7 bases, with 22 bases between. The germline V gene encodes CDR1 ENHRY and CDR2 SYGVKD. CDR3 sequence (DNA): TGTGCCATCAGTGAAAAGGCTCGTGGACAGGGAGGGAATGAGCAGTTCTTC. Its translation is CAISEKARGQGGNEQFF.

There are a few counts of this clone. Here the CDR3 DNA reads TGTGCCAGCAGCTTGGATGAGGTTTACTACGAGCAGTACGTC. Translating gives CASSLDEVYYEQYV. The V and J genes are TRBV5-4 and TRBJ2-7; D gene uncertain. The V and J ends lost 0 bases and 3 bases respectively, with 10 bases between them. CDR1 is SGHNT and CDR2 is YYREEE in the germline V gene (reference sequence). The CDR3 totals 14 residues.

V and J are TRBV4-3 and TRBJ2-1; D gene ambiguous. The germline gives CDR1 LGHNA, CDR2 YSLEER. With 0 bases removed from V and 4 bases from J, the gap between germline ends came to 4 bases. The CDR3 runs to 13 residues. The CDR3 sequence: CASSQDTYNEQFF. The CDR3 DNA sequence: TGCGCCAGCAGCCAAGACACTTACAATGAGCAGTTCTTC.

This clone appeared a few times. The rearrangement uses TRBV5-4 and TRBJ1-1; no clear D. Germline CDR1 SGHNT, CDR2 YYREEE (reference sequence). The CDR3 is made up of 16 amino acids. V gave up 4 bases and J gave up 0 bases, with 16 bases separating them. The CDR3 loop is CASSAGRVSMNTEAFF. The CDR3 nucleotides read TGTGCCAGCAGCGCGGGCCGGGTAAGTATGAACACTGAAGCTTTCTTT.

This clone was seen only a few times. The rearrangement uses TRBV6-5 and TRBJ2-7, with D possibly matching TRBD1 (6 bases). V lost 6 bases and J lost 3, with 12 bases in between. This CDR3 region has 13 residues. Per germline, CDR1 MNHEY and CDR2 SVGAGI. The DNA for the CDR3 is TGTGCCAGCAGGGCCACAGGGATCTACGAGCAGTACTTC. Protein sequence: CASRATGIYEQYF.

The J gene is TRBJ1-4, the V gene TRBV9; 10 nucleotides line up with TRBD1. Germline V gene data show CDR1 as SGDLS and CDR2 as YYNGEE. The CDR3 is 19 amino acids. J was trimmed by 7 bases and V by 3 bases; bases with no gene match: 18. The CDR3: CASSAGWGQGNRFPEKLFF. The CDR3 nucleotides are TGTGCCAGCAGCGCGGGGTGGGGACAGGGGAATCGATTCCCTGAAAAACTGTTTTTT.

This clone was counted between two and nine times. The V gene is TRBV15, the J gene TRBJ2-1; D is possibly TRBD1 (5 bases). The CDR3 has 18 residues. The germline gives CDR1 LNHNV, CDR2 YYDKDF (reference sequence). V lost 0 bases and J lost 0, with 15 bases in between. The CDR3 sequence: CATSREWGRSSSYNEQFF. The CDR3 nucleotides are TGTGCCACCAGCAGAGAATGGGGCAGGTCGAGCTCCTACAATGAGCAGTTCTTC.

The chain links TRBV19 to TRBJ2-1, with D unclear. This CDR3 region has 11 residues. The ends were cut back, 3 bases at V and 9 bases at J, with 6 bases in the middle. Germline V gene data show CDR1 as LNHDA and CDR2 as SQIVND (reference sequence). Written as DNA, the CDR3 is TGTGCCAGTAGTATTGCCTTTGAGCAGTTCTTC. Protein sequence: CASSIAFEQFF.